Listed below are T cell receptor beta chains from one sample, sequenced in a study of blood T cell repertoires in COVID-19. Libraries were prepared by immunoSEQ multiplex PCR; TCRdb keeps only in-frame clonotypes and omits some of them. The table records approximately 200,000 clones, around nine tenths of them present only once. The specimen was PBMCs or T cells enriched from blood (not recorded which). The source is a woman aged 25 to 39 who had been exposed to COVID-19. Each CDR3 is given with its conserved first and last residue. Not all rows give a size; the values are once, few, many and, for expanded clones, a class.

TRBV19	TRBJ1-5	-	CATHGTGANQPQHF
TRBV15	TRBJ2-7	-	CATSPVKSYEQYF
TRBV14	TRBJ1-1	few	CASSQEGEGGMNTEAFF
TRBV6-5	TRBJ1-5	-	CASTERGIANQPQHF
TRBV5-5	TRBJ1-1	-	CASSLLVVALAFF
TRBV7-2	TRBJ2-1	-	CASRFSGASYNEQFF
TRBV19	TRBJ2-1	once	CASSLAGGEYNEQFF
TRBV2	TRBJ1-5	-	CASSETGFSNQPQHF
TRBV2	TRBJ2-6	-	CASRVTGFGANVLTF
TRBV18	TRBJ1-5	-	CASSPGQGNQPQHF
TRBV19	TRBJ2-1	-	CASSSGDRDEQFF
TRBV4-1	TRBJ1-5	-	CASSQAPDRVDQPQHF
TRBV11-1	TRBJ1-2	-	CASSLTGTGAHGYTF
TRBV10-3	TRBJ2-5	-	CAISSDRTGTSGGPGQETQYF
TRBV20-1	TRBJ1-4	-	CSASGEKLFF
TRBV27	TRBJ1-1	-	CASSGPRGGEAFF
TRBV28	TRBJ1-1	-	CASSYVARGTEAFF
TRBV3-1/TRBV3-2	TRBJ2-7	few	CASSHDGRGNEQYF
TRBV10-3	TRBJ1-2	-	CAISTTENGYTF